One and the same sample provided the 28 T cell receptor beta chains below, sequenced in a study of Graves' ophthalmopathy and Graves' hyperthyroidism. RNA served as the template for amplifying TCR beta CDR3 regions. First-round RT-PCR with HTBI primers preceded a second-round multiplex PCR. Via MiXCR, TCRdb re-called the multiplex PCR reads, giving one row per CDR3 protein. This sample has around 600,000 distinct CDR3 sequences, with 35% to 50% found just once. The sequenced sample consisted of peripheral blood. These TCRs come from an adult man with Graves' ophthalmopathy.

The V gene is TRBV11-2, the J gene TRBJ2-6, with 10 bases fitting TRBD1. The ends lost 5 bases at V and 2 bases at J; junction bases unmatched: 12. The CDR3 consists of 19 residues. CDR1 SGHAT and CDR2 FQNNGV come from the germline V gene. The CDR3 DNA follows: TGTGCCAGCAGCCTATTACTGGGGACAGGGGCTGCTGGGGCCAACGTCCTGACTTTC. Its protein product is CASSLLLGTGAAGANVLTF.

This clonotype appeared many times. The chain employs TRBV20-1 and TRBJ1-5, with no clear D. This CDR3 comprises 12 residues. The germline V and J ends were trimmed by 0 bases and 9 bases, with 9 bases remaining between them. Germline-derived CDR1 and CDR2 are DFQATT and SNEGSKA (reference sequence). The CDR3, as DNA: TGCAGTGCTAGAGACAGGCTGTCGCCCCAGCATTTT. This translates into CSARDRLSPQHF.

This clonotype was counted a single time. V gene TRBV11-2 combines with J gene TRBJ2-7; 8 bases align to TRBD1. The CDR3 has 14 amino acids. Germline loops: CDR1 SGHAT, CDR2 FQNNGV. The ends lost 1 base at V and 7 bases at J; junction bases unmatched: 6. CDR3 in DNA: TGTGCCAGCAGCTTAGGCAGCACAGGGGGGGAGCAGTACTTC. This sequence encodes CASSLGSTGGEQYF.

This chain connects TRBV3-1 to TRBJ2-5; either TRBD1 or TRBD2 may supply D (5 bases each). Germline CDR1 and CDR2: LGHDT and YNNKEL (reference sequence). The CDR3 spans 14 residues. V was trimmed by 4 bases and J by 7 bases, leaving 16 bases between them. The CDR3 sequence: CASSLNEGRGTQYF. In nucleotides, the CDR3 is TGTGCCAGCAGCCTAAACGAGGGTAGGGGGACCCAGTACTTC.

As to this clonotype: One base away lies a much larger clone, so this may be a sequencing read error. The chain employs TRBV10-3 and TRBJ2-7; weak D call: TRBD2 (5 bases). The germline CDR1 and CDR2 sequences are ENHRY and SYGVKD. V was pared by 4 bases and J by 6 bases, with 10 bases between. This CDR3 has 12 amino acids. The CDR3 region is CAISASMAEQYF. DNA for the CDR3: TGTGCCATCAGTGCTAGCATGGCCGAGCAGTACTTC.

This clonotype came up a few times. The CDR3 sequence is CASSRRDPQQETQYF. As DNA, the CDR3 is TGCGCCAGCAGCCGGAGGGACCCCCAACAAGAGACCCAGTACTTC. J is TRBJ2-5 and V is TRBV5-1, with a tentative D call TRBD2 (6 bases). The ends were cut back, 4 bases at V and 2 bases at J, with 15 bases in the middle. The CDR3 totals 15 residues. Per germline, CDR1 SGHRS and CDR2 YFSETQ. Filled out from reference TRBV5-1 and TRBJ2-5, the complete variable domain reads KAGVTQTPRYLIKTRGQQVTLSCSPISGHRSVSWYQQTPGQGLQFLFEYFSETQRNKGNFPGRFSGRQFSNSRSEMNVSTLELGDSALYLCASSRRDPQQETQYFGPGTRLLVL.

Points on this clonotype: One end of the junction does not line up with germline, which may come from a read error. The CDR3 loop is CASSGQGGNVLTF. For the CDR3, the DNA is TGTGCCAGCAGCGGACAGGGGGGCAACGTCCTGACTTTC. The V gene is TRBV25-1, the J gene TRBJ2-6; 10 nucleotides agree with TRBD1. CDR3 length: 13 residues. Looked up from germline, CDR1 is MGHDK and CDR2 is SYGVNS.

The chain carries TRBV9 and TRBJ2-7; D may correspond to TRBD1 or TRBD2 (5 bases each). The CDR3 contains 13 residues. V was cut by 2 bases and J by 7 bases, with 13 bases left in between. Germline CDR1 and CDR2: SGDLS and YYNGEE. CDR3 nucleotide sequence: TGTGCCAGCAGCGTTGGGGCTAGCTCTGAGCAGTACTTC. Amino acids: CASSVGASSEQYF.

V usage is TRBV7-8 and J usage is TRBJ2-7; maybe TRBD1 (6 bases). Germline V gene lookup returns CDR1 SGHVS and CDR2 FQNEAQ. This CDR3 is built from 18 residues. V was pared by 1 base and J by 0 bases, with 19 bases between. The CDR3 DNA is TGTGCCAGCAGCTTAGGATCAGGGGATACTTTACCCTCCTACGAGCAGTACTTC. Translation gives CASSLGSGDTLPSYEQYF.

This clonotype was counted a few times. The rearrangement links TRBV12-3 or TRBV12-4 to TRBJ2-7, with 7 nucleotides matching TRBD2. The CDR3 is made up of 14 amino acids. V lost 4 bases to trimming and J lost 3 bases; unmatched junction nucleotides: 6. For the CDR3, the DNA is TGTGCCAGCAGTTACGGACTAGGCTACTACGAGCAGTACTTC. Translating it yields CASSYGLGYYEQYF.

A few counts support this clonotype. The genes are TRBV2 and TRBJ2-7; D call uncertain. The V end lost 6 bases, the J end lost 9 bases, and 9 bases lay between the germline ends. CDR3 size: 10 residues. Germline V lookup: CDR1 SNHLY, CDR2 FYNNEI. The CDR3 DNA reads TGTGCCAGCAGAGATATTGGGCAGTACTTC. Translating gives CASRDIGQYF.

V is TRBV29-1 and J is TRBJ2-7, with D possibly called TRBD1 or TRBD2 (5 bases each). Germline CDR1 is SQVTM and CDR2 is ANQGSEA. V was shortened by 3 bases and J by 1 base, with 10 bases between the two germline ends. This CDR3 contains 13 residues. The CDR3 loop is CSVEGDLSYEQYF. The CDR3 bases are TGCAGCGTTGAGGGGGACCTTTCCTACGAGCAGTACTTC.

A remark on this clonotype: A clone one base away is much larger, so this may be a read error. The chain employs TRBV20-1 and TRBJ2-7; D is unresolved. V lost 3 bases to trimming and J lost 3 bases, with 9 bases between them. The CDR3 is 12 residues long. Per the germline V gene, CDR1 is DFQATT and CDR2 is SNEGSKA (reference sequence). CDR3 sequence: CSASMRDYEQYF. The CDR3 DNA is TGCAGTGCTAGCATGCGCGACTACGAGCAGTACTTC.

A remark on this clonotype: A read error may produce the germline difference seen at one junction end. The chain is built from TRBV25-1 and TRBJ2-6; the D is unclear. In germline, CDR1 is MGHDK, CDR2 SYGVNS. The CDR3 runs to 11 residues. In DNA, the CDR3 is TGTGCCAGCAGTGAATTCGGCCAGGATGCTTTC. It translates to CASSEFGQDAF. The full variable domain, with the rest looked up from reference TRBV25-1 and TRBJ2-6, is EADIYQTPRYLVIGTGKKITLECSQTMGHDKMYWYQQDPGMELHLIHYSYGVNSTEKGDLSSESTVSRIRTEHFPLTLESARPSHTSQYLCASSEFGQDAFGAGSRLTVL.

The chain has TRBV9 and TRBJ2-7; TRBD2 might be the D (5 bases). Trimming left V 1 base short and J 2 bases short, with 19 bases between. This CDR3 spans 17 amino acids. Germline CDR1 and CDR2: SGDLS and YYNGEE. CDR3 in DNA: TGTGCCAGCAGCGTAAGCCCTGAAATCGCCGGGACCTACGAGCAGTACTTC. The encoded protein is CASSVSPEIAGTYEQYF.

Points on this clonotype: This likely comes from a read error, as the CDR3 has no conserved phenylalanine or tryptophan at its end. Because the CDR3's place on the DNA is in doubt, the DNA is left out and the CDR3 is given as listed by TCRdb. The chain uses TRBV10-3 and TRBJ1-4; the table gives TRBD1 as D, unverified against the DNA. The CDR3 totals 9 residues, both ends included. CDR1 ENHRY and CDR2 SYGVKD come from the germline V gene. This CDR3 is CAISELQGV.

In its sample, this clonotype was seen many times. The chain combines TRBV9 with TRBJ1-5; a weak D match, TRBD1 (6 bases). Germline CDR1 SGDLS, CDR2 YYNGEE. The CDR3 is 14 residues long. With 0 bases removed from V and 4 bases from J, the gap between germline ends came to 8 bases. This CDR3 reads CASSVGQGNQPQHF. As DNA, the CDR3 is TGTGCCAGCAGCGTAGGCCAGGGGAATCAGCCCCAGCATTTT.

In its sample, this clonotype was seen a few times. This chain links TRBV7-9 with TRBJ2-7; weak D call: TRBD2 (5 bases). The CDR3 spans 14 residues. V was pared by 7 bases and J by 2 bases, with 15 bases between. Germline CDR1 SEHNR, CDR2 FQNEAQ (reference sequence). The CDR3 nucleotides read TGTGCCAGCAATTCCATCGGGGAAACCTACGAGCAGTACTTC. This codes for CASNSIGETYEQYF.

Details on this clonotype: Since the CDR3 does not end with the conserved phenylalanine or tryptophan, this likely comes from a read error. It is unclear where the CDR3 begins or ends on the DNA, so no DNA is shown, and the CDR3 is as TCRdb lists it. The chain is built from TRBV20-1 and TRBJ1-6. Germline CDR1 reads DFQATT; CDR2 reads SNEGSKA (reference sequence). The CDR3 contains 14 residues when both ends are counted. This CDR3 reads CSASLLEGNSPLQS.

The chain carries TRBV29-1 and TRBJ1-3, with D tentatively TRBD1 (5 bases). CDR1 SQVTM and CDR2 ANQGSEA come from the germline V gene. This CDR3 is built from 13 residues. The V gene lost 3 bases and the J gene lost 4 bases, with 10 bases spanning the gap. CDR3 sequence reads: CSVDGATGNTIYF. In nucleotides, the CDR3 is TGCAGCGTTGATGGGGCCACGGGAAACACCATATATTTT.

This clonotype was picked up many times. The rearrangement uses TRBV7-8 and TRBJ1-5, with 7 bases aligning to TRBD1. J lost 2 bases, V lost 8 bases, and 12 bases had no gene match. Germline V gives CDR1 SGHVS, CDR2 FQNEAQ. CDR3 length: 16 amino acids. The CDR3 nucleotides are TGTGCCAGCGGAACCGACAGGGAGAGGGGCAATCAGCCCCAGCATTTT. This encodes CASGTDRERGNQPQHF.

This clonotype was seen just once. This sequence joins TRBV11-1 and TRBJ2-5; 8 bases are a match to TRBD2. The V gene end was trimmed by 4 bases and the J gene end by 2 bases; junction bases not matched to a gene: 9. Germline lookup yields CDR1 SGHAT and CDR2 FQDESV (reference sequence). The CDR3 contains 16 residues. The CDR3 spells CASSYYSGGQQETQYF. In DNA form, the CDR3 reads TGTGCCAGCAGCTACTACAGCGGGGGCCAACAAGAGACCCAGTACTTC.

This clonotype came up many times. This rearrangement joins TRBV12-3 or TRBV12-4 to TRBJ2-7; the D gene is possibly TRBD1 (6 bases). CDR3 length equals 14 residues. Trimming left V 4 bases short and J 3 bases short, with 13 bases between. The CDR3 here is CASSSTGIHYEQYF. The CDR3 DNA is TGTGCCAGCAGTTCTACAGGGATCCACTACGAGCAGTACTTC.

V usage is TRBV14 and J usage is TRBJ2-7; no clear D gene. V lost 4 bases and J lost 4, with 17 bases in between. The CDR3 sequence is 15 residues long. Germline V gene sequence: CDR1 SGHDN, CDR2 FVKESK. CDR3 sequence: CASSRHQELYYEQYF. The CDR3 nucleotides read TGTGCCAGCAGCCGCCATCAGGAGTTATATTACGAGCAGTACTTC.

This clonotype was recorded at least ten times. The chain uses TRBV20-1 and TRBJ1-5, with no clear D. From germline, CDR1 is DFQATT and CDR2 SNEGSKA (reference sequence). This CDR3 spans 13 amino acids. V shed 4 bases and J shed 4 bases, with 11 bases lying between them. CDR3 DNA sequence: TGCAGTGCTATCGGGCCGTTAAATCAGCCCCAGCATTTT. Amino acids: CSAIGPLNQPQHF.

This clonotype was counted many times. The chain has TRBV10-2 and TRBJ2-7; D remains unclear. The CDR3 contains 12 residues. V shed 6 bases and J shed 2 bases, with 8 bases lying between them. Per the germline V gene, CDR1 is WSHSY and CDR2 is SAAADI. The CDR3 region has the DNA TGCGCCAGCAGAGATCTGCCCTACGAGCAGTACTTC. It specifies CASRDLPYEQYF.

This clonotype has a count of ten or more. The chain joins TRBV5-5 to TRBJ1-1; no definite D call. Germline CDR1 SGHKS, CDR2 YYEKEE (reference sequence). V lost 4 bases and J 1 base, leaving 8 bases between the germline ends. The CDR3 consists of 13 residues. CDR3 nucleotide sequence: TGTGCCAGCAGCGTCTCAGAGAACACTGAAGCTTTCTTT. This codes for CASSVSENTEAFF.

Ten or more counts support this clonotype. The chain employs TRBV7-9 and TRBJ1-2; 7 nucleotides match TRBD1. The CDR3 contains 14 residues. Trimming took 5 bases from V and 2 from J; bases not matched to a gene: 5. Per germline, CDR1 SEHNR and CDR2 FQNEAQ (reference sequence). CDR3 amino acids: CASSPPTGNYGYTF. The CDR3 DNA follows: TGTGCCAGCAGCCCCCCGACAGGGAACTATGGCTACACCTTC.